This T cell receptor (beta chain) was sequenced during a study of T cell changes during pregnancy in multiple sclerosis. Produced via immunoSEQ multiplex PCR; TCRdb's table is partial and in-frame only. The table records about 64,000 clones, just under 95% of them present only once. This CDR3 has 17 residues. Germline CDR1 reads SGHRS; CDR2 reads YFSETQ. The V and J ends lost 3 bases and 1 base, in that order; junction bases with no gene match: 10. J is TRBJ2-1 and V is TRBV5-1; 7 nucleotides agree with TRBD1. The source is a female donor with multiple sclerosis, enrolled in a pregnancy study. Specimen: peripheral blood, collected in the second trimester of pregnancy. CDR3 DNA sequence: TGCGCCAGCAGCTCCCCTAGGGGGCTCGGGTCCTACAATGAGCAGTTCTTC. This codes for CASSSPRGLGSYNEQFF.